The 17 T cell receptor beta chains listed next were all sequenced from one sample in a study of cytomegalovirus exposure and HLA in healthy donors. Only in-frame clones appear in the TCRdb table, and some are missing; sequencing was by immunoSEQ multiplex PCR. The table lists roughly 120,000 clones, around nine tenths of them singletons. The sample taken for sequencing was PBMCs. The receptor set was obtained from a man aged 25 to 40 in good health and CMV-seronegative.

On this clone itself: This CDR3 is also generated by other DNA sequences in the sample. The J gene is TRBJ2-7, the V gene TRBV28, with 7 bases lining up with TRBD1. The CDR3 consists of 13 residues. The trim removed 2 bases at V and 5 bases at J, leaving 3 bases unmatched. The germline V gene encodes CDR1 MDHEN and CDR2 SYDVKM. CDR3 bases: TGTGCCAGCAGTTTAGACAGGGTCCACGAGCAGTACTTC. Protein product: CASSLDRVHEQYF.

The chain carries TRBV4-1 and TRBJ2-7; no clear D. The germline V gene has CDR1 MGHRA and CDR2 YSYEKL. V was cut by 3 bases and J by 1 base, with 16 bases left in between. This CDR3 has 16 residues. CDR3 sequence: CASSQGDPALSYEQYF. The CDR3 nucleotides read TGCGCCAGCAGCCAGGGCGACCCCGCGCTTTCCTACGAGCAGTACTTC.

The table lists this clone with a count of one. This chain connects TRBV28 to TRBJ1-1; a weak D match, TRBD1 (5 bases). The CDR3 length is 15 residues. Germline V CDR1 and CDR2: MDHEN, SYDVKM. V lost 2 bases and J lost 1, with 11 bases in between. In DNA, the CDR3 is TGTGCCAGCAGTTTAACAGGCATGGAGAACACTGAAGCTTTCTTT. As protein: CASSLTGMENTEAFF.

The chain is built from TRBV27 and TRBJ1-5; no definite D call. CDR1 and CDR2 from the germline V gene are MNHEY and SMNVEV (reference sequence). V was pared by 6 bases and J by 1 base, with 13 bases between. This CDR3 region has 15 residues. Here the CDR3 DNA reads TGTGCCAGCAGCTACGGGAAGAGGAGCAATCAGCCCCAGCATTTT. It specifies CASSYGKRSNQPQHF.

V gene TRBV5-4 combines with J gene TRBJ2-5, with 9 bases aligning to TRBD2. CDR3 length equals 16 residues. V shed 2 bases and J 3 bases; nucleotides not matched to a gene: 8. Germline CDR1 and CDR2: SGHNT and YYREEE (reference sequence). CDR3 in DNA: TGTGCCAGCAGCTTTCCTCAGCGGGGGGAGAAAGAGACCCAGTACTTC. Its translation: CASSFPQRGEKETQYF.

The chain is built from TRBV10-2 and TRBJ1-5; 10 bases agree with TRBD1. Germline assignment: CDR1 WSHSY and CDR2 SAAADI. With V trimmed by 4 bases and J by 6 bases, 6 bases remained unmatched. The CDR3 runs 15 residues. The CDR3 here is CASSAGQGGGQPQHF. In DNA form, the CDR3 reads TGCGCCAGCAGTGCTGGACAGGGGGGTGGTCAGCCCCAGCATTTT.

This clone was counted a single time. This sequence joins TRBV19 and TRBJ1-5, with 10 bases identical to TRBD1. CDR1 and CDR2 from the germline V gene are LNHDA and SQIVND (reference sequence). The CDR3 spans 15 residues. V lost 5 bases to trimming and J lost 7 bases; unmatched junction nucleotides: 8. The CDR3 loop reads CASSADRGRGQPQHF. For the CDR3, the DNA is TGTGCCAGTAGTGCCGACAGGGGGCGCGGGCAGCCCCAGCATTTT.

DNA for the CDR3: TGTGCCAGCAGCTTAGCGACGGGACAGCCAAGCAATCAGCCCCAGCATTTT. This codes for CASSLATGQPSNQPQHF. J is TRBJ1-5 and V is TRBV7-8, with 7 bases aligning to TRBD1. Germline assignment: CDR1 SGHVS and CDR2 FQNEAQ. Trimming at V came to 0 bases and at J to 1 base, leaving 6 bases not matched to a gene. This CDR3 has 17 amino acids.

The chain combines TRBV9 with TRBJ2-3; D remains ambiguous. The germline V and J ends were trimmed by 2 bases and 2 bases, with 9 bases remaining between them. The CDR3 is 14 amino acids. The germline V gene has CDR1 SGDLS and CDR2 YYNGEE. CDR3 protein: CASSVRLNTDTQYF. The CDR3 DNA is TGTGCCAGCAGCGTCAGGTTAAACACAGATACGCAGTATTTT.

The V call is TRBV2, the J call TRBJ1-1; possibly TRBD1 for D (5 bases). Trimming removed 7 bases at V and 0 bases at J, with 9 bases between. Germline loops: CDR1 SNHLY, CDR2 FYNNEI. The CDR3 length is 13 residues. The chain's CDR3 is CASTDTLNTEAFF. The CDR3 coding sequence is TGTGCCAGCACGGACACCTTGAACACTGAAGCTTTCTTT.

V gene TRBV6-5 combines with J gene TRBJ1-1; TRBD1 might be the D (5 bases). The CDR3 is 15 amino acids. Trimming removed 10 bases from V and 5 bases from J, with 23 bases in between. The germline V gene encodes CDR1 MNHEY and CDR2 SVGAGI. The CDR3 bases are TGTGCCACCAAGGTCCAAGGGGCCATGGGAACTGAAGCTTTCTTT. Protein sequence: CATKVQGAMGTEAFF.

The chain joins TRBV10-1 to TRBJ2-7, with TRBD1 matching 9 bases. This CDR3 contains 16 residues. Per germline, CDR1 WNHNN and CDR2 SYGVQD (reference sequence). The trim removed 3 bases at V and 3 bases at J, leaving 9 bases unmatched. The CDR3 DNA reads TGCGCCAGCAGTGAAGCGAGGGGACAGGGCTTCTACGAGCAGTACTTC. Protein sequence: CASSEARGQGFYEQYF.

The CDR3 is CASSSGEGANVLTF. The CDR3 DNA reads as TGTGCCAGCAGCTCAGGGGAAGGGGCCAACGTCCTGACTTTC. The gene calls are TRBV7-9 and TRBJ2-6; D might be TRBD1 (6 bases). V was shortened by 4 bases and J by 4 bases, with 8 bases between the two germline ends. There are 14 residues in the CDR3. Germline CDR1 SEHNR, CDR2 FQNEAQ (reference sequence).

This chain links TRBV19 with TRBJ1-4; the D is unclear. The length of the CDR3 is 16 residues. The V and J ends lost 3 bases and 1 base respectively, with 12 bases between them. The germline V gene encodes CDR1 LNHDA and CDR2 SQIVND (reference sequence). CDR3 coding DNA: TGTGCCAGTAGTATGGAACTGGGGAGAACTAATGAAAAACTGTTTTTT. It specifies CASSMELGRTNEKLFF.

As for this clone: This CDR3 is also generated by other DNA sequences in the sample. As DNA, the CDR3 is TGTGCCAGCAGCTTAGGACAGGGCTCAGATACGCAGTATTTT. It encodes CASSLGQGSDTQYF. This chain joins TRBV11-2 and TRBJ2-3, with 7 bases lining up with TRBD1. The CDR3 runs 14 residues. Germline V gene lookup returns CDR1 SGHAT and CDR2 FQNNGV. The trim removed 1 base at V and 4 bases at J, leaving 2 bases unmatched.

CDR3 nucleotides: TGTGCCAGCAGTGTCTCACAGGGGAGCAATCAGCCCCAGCATTTT. Translated, it gives CASSVSQGSNQPQHF. The chain has TRBV28 and TRBJ1-5, with 7 bases identical to TRBD1. Germline CDR1 reads MDHEN; CDR2 reads SYDVKM. With 5 bases clipped from V and 1 base from J, the junction kept 5 bases outside the gene matches. The CDR3 sequence is 15 residues long.

J is TRBJ2-7 and V is TRBV6-1; D possibly corresponds to TRBD1 (6 bases). The CDR3 loop spans 17 amino acids. Trimming pared 0 bases from V and 0 bases from J, leaving 15 bases between. Germline CDR1 is MNHNS and CDR2 is SASEGT. The CDR3 here is CASSEARGTLRSYEQYF. The DNA for the CDR3 is TGTGCCAGCAGTGAAGCGCGAGGGACACTTCGCTCCTACGAGCAGTACTTC.